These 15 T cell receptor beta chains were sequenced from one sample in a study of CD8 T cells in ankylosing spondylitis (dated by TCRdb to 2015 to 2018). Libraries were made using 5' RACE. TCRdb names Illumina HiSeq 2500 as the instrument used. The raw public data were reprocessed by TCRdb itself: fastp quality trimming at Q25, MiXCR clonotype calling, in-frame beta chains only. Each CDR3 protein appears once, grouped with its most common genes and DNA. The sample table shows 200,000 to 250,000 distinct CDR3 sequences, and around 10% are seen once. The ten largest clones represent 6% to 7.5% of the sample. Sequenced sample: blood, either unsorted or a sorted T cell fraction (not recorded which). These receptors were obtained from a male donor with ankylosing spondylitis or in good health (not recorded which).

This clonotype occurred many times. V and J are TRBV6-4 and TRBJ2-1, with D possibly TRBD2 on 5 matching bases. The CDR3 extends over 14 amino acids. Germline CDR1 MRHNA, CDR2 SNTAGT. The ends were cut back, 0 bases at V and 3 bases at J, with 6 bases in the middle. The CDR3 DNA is TGTGCCAGCAGTGACTCGGAGGACTACAATGAGCAGTTCTTC. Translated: CASSDSEDYNEQFF.

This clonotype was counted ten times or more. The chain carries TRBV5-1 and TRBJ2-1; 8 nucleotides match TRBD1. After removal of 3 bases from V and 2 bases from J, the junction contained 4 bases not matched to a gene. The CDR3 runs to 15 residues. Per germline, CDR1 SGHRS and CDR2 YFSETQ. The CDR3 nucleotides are TGCGCCAGCAGCTACGGACAGGGCCCCTACAATGAGCAGTTCTTC. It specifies CASSYGQGPYNEQFF.

The CDR3 DNA sequence: TGCAGTGCAGAACCAGGGACTGGCTTCTACGAGCAGTACTTC. Protein product: CSAEPGTGFYEQYF. This rearrangement joins TRBV20-1 to TRBJ2-7, with a weak D call TRBD2 (6 bases). This CDR3 region has 14 residues. Trimming took off 6 bases at V and 3 bases at J, with 18 bases between the two ends. Per germline, CDR1 DFQATT and CDR2 SNEGSKA (reference sequence).

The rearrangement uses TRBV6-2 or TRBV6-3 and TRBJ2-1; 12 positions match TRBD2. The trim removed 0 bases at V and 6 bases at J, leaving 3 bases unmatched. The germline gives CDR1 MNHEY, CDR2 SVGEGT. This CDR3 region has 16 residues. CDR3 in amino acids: CASSYSRLAGANEQFF. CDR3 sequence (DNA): TGTGCCAGCAGTTACTCCCGACTAGCGGGAGCCAATGAGCAGTTCTTC.

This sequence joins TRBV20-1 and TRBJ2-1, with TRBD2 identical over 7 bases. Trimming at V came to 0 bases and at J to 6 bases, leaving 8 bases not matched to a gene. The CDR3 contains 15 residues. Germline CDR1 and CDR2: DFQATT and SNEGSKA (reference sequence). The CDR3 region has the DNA TGCAGTGCTAGAGATGTGAGCGGGGCGGGCAATGAGCAGTTCTTC. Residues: CSARDVSGAGNEQFF.

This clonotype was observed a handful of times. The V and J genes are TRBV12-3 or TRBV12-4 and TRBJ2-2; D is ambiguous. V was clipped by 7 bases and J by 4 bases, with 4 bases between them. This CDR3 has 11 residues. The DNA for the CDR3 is TGTGCCAGCATGTCCACCGGGGAGCTGTTTTTT. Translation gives CASMSTGELFF.

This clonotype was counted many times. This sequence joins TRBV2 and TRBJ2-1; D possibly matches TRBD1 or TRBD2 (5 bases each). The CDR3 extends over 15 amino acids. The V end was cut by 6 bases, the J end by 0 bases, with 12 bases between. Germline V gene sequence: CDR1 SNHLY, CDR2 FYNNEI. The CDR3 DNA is TGTGCCAGCAGAGGGACCCGCAGCTCCTACAATGAGCAGTTCTTC. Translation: CASRGTRSSYNEQFF.

The CDR3 loop reads CASSPGTSAGYEQFF. CDR3 in DNA: TGCGCCAGCAGCCCGGGGACTAGCGCAGGCTATGAGCAGTTCTTC. J is TRBJ2-1 and V is TRBV5-1, with 10 bases lining up with TRBD2. The germline CDR1 and CDR2 sequences are SGHRS and YFSETQ. The CDR3 is 15 residues long. The ends lost 4 bases at V and 8 bases at J; junction bases unmatched: 9. Based on the CDR3 plus reference TRBV5-1 and TRBJ2-1, the full variable domain is KAGVTQTPRYLIKTRGQQVTLSCSPISGHRSVSWYQQTPGQGLQFLFEYFSETQRNKGNFPGRFSGRQFSNSRSEMNVSTLELGDSALYLCASSPGTSAGYEQFFGPGTRLTVL.

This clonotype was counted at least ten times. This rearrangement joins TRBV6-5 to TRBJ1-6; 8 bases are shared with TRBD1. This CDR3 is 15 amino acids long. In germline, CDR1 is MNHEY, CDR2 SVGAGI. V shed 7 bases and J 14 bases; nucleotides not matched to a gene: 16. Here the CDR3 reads CASTITEQGVGALHF. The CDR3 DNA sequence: TGTGCCAGCACGATTACCGAACAGGGGGTAGGGGCCCTCCACTTT.

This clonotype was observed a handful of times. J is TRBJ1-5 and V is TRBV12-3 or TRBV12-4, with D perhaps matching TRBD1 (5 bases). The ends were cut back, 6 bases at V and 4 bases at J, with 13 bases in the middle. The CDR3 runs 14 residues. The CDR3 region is CASSLSTENQPQHF. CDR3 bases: TGTGCCAGCAGCCTATCGACAGAAAATCAGCCCCAGCATTTT.

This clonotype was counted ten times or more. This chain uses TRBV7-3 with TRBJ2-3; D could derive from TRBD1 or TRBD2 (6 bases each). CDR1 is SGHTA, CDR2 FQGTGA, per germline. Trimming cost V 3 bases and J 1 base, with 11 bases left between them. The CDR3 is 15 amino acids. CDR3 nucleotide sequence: TGTGCCAGCAGCTTCTCTGGGGGGCGCACAGATACGCAGTATTTT. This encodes CASSFSGGRTDTQYF.

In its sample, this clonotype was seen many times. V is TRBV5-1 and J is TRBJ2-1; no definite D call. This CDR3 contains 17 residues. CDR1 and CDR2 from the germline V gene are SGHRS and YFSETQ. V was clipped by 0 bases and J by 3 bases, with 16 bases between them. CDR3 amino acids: CASSLASGGPFYNEQFF. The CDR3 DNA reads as TGCGCCAGCAGCTTGGCCTCCGGCGGACCCTTCTACAATGAGCAGTTCTTC.

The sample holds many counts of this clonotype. CDR3 nucleotides: TGCGCCAGCAGCTTGGGATCTGCCCGACCCAGCACAGATACGCAGTATTTT. Translation gives CASSLGSARPSTDTQYF. This rearrangement joins TRBV5-1 to TRBJ2-3; D remains ambiguous. V lost 0 bases, J lost 0 bases, and 14 bases lay in between. This CDR3 is 17 amino acids long. Germline V lookup: CDR1 SGHRS, CDR2 YFSETQ.

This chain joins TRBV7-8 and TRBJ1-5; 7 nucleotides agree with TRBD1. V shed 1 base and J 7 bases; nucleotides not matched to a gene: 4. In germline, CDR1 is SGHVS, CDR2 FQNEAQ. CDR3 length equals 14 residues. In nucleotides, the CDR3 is TGTGCCAGCAGCTTAGTAGACAGGGACCAGCCCCAGCATTTT. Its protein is CASSLVDRDQPQHF.

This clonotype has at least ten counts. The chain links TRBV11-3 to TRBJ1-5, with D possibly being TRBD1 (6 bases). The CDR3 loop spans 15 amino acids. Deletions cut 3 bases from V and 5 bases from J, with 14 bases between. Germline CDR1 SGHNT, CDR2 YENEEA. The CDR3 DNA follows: TGTGCCAGCAGCTTGAGAAGGGGGGGCGATCAGCCCCAGCATTTT. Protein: CASSLRRGGDQPQHF.